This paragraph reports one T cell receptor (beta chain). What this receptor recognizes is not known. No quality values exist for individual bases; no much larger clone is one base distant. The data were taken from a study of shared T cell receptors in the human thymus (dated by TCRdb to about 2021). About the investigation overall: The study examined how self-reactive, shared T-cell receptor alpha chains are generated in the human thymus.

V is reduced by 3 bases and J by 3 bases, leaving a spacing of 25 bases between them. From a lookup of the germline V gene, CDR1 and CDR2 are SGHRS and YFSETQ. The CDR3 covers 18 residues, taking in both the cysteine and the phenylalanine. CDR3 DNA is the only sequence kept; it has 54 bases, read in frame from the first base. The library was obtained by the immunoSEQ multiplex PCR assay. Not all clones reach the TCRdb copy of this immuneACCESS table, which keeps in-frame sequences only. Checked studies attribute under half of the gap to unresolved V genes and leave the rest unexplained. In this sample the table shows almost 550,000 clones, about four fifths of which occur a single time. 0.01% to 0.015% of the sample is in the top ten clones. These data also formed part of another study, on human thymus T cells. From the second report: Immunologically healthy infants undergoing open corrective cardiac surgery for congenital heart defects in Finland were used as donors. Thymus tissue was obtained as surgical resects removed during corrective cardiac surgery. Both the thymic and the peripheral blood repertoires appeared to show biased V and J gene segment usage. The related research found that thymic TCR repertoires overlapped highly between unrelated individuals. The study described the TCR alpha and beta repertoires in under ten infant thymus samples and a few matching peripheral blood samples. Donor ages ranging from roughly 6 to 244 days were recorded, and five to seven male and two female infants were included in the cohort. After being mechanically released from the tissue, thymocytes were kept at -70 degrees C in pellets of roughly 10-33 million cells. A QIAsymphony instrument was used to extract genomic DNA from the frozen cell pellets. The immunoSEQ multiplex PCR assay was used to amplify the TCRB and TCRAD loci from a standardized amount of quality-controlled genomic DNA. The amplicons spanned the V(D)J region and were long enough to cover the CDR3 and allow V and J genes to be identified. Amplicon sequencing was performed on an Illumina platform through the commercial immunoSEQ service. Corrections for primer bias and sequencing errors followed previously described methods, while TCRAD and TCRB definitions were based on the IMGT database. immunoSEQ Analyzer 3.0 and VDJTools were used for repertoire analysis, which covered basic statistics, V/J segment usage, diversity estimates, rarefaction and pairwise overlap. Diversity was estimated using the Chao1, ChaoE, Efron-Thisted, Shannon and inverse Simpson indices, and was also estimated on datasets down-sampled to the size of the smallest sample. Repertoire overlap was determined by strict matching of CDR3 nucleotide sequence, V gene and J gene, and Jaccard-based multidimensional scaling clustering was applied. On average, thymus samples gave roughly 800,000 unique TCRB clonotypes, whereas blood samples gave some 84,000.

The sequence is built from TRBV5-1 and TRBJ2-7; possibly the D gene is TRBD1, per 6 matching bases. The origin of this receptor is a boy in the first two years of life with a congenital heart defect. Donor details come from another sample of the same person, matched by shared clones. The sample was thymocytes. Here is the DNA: TGCGCCAGCAGCTCCTCCTATCATACAGGGTACGGGAACTACGAGCAGTACTTC. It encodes CASSSSYHTGYGNYEQYF.